This TCR beta chain was sequenced during a study of beta chain features in type 1 diabetes. General observations from the study: Shorter TCRB CDR3s, moderately but significantly so, were found in Type 1 diabetes patients in all four CD4+ subsets. A closer apparent resemblance between naive, central memory and Treg TCRB repertoires was seen in patients than in healthy donors.

The germline gives CDR1 MDHEN, CDR2 SYDVKM. This CDR3 region has 13 residues. V lost 8 bases and J lost 11, with 21 bases in between. This clone was seen a handful of times. Antigen: not known. Reverse transcribing all isolated RNA meant expressed TCRB transcripts were sequenced. Naive, central memory and regulatory T cell samples came to a mean of approximately 3.6 million reads. TCRdb's table, derived via immunoSEQ multiplex PCR, lists solely in-frame clones and lacks some. The table records about 700,000 clones, around an eighth of them present only once. Cell sorting via CD45RO/CCR7/CD25/CD127/CD95/CD27 was performed to obtain CD4+ naive, central memory, regulatory and stem cell-like memory cells.

The sequence was obtained from a man aged 18 to 35 with type 1 diabetes. The sequencing sample was made of naive CD4+ T cells from blood. V is TRBV28 and J is TRBJ1-1; D possibly corresponds to TRBD1 (6 bases). CDR3 DNA: TGTGCCAGCCAAGGGACACCCACGGAGAGGGCTTTCTTT. Its protein is CASQGTPTERAFF.